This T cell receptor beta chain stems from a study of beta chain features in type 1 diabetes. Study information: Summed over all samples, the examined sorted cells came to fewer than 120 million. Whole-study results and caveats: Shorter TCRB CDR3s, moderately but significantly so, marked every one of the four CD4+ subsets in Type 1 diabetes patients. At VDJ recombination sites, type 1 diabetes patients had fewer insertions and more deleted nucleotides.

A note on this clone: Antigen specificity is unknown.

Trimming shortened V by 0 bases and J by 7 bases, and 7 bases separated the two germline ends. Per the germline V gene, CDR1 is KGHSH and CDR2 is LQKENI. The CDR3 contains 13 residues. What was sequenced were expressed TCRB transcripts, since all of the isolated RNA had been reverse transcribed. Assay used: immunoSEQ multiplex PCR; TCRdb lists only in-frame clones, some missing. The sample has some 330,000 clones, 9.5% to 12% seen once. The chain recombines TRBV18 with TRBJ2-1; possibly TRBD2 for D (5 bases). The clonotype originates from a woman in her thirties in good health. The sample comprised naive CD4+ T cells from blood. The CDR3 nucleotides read TGTGCCAGCTCACCACCGGGAGTGAATGAGCAGTTCTTC. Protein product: CASSPPGVNEQFF.